This is a list of T cell receptor beta chains from one sample in a study of cytomegalovirus exposure and HLA in healthy donors. The method was immunoSEQ multiplex PCR; TCRdb's version includes in-frame clones alone and lacks a portion of them. The repertoire holds fewer than 150,000 clones, with about four fifths as singletons. Source material: PBMCs. All receptors come from a man aged 35-49 years in good health and CMV-seropositive. Each CDR3 is given with its conserved first and last residue. The order of the fields is J gene, D gene, clone size, V gene, CDR3 DNA, CDR3 protein. A D gene is named only where the DNA matches it firmly. Where a row states a size, it is once, few, many or the class of an expanded clone; other rows omit it.

TRBJ2-3 NA NA TRBV5-8 TGTGCCAGCAGCTCCCGTTCTGGCAGGGGTTTAGATACGCAGTATTTT CASSSRSGRGLDTQYF
TRBJ1-3 NA few TRBV6-5 TGTGCCAGCAGTTTATCGTACAGCTCTGGAAACACCATATATTTT CASSLSYSSGNTIYF
TRBJ2-2 TRBD1 NA TRBV10-3 TGTGCCATCAGTGAGACAGGGGTCGGCACCGGGGAGCTGTTTTTT CAISETGVGTGELFF
TRBJ2-2 NA NA TRBV4-1 TGCGCCAGCAGCCAACCGGGGATCACCGGGGAGCTGTTTTTT CASSQPGITGELFF
TRBJ2-2 TRBD2 NA TRBV30 TGTGCCAGGGGACTACTCAGAGCCGGGGAGCTGTTTTTT CARGLLRAGELFF
TRBJ2-5 TRBD1 NA TRBV7-2 TGTGCCAGCAGCTCCCGACAGGGCCAAGAGACCCAGTACTTC CASSSRQGQETQYF
TRBJ1-5 TRBD1 NA TRBV7-8 TGTGCCAGCAGCTTCTCCGGGACAGGCCAGCCCCAGCATTTT CASSFSGTGQPQHF
TRBJ1-2 NA NA TRBV2 TGTGCCAGCAGGGAACAGGTGAACTATGGCTACACCTTC CASREQVNYGYTF
TRBJ2-1 NA NA TRBV4-2 TGTGCCAGCAGCCAGGGCACTCGGGAGCAGTTCTTC CASSQGTREQFF
TRBJ2-7 TRBD2 few TRBV27 TGTGCCAGCAGTTCCCGGACTAGCGGCGGCGAGCAGTACTTC CASSSRTSGGEQYF
TRBJ2-1 NA NA TRBV5-6 TGTGCCAGCAGCTTGGACGTGCGTGAGCAGTTCTTC CASSLDVREQFF
TRBJ2-5 TRBD2 NA TRBV9 TGTGCCAGCACCCGGTCGGGGGGGGACCAAGAGACCCAGTACTTC CASTRSGGDQETQYF
TRBJ1-1 TRBD1 NA TRBV9 TGTGCCAGCCAGCCTCGGACAGGCCCGGGAGAAGCTTTCTTT CASQPRTGPGEAFF
TRBJ1-2 NA NA TRBV5-6 TGTGCCAGCAGCCCGGGGACAAATGGCTACACCTTC CASSPGTNGYTF
TRBJ1-1 NA once TRBV4-3 TGCGCCAGCAGCCAAGACTACAGGTCTCGCACTGAAGCTTTCTTT CASSQDYRSRTEAFF
TRBJ2-1 TRBD2 NA TRBV9 TGTGCCAGCAGCGCTAGCGGGACTCATTACAATGAGCAGTTCTTC CASSASGTHYNEQFF
TRBJ2-3 NA NA TRBV30 TGTGCCTGGAGTATGGGGGGGGGCATCACAGATACGCAGTATTTT CAWSMGGGITDTQYF
TRBJ2-5 NA NA TRBV5-1 TGCGCCAGCAGCTTCCCGGGTACCCAAGAGACCCAGTACTTC CASSFPGTQETQYF
TRBJ2-1 TRBD1 few TRBV18 TGTGCCAGCTCCCCTCGACAGGGGCGATACAATGAGCAGTTCTTC CASSPRQGRYNEQFF
TRBJ2-7 NA NA TRBV30 TGTGCCTGGAGTACCGGGAACACCTACGAGCAGTACTTC CAWSTGNTYEQYF
TRBJ2-5 TRBD2 once TRBV4-2 TGTGCCAGCGCCGAAAAGCGGGGGGGACTAGAGACCCAGTACTTC CASAEKRGGLETQYF
TRBJ1-1 NA NA TRBV11-3 TGTGCCAGCAGCCGTGAGGCCGGACTTACGAACACTGAAGCTTTCTTT CASSREAGLTNTEAFF
TRBJ2-7 TRBD2 NA TRBV5-8 TGTGCCAGCAGCTTGGGAGCTCGCGGGAGCTTGTACGAGCAGTACTTC CASSLGARGSLYEQYF
TRBJ2-7 TRBD2 few TRBV18 TGTGCCAGCTCACCCAGGACTAGCGGGAAAACCGAGCAGTACTTC CASSPRTSGKTEQYF
TRBJ1-3 NA NA TRBV6-1 TGTGCCAGCAGTGTGCAACACCACTCTGGAAACACCATATATTTT CASSVQHHSGNTIYF
TRBJ2-7 TRBD2 NA TRBV6-1 TGTGCCAGCAGTGACGGCGGGAGGGCCTACGAGCAGTACTTC CASSDGGRAYEQYF
TRBJ1-2 TRBD1 NA TRBV7-6 TGTGCCACCTCCCCCCGGACAGGCGGCTATGGCTACACCTTC CATSPRTGGYGYTF
TRBJ1-2 NA NA TRBV4-3 TGCGCCAGCACCCAAGATCAGGGGAACTATGGCTACACCTTC CASTQDQGNYGYTF
TRBJ2-2 TRBD1 NA TRBV5-1 TGCGCCAGCAGGAGGGGGACAGCTAACACCGGGGAGCTGTTTTTC CASRRGTANTGELFF
TRBJ2-5 NA NA TRBV7-2 TGTGCCAGCAGCCCGACTAGAGGCGGGCAAGAGACCCAGTACTTC CASSPTRGGQETQYF
TRBJ1-6 NA NA TRBV5-6 TGTGCCAGCAGCTCTCTGGGGGCGAGATCACCCCTCCACTTT CASSSLGARSPLHF
TRBJ2-7 TRBD2 few TRBV29-1 TGCAGCGTTTCCCTGGGACTAGCGGGCTACGAGCAGTACTTC CSVSLGLAGYEQYF
TRBJ1-2 NA NA TRBV7-9 TGTGCCAGCAGCTTAGCGCAGGGCCACTATGGCTACACCTTC CASSLAQGHYGYTF
TRBJ2-2 TRBD1 NA TRBV27 TGTGCCAGCGGACAGGCGAGGAACACCGGGGAGCTGTTTTTT CASGQARNTGELFF
TRBJ2-3 TRBD1 NA TRBV6-4 TGTGCCAGCAGCGAGGGACAGGGTGTCACAGATACGCAGTATTTT CASSEGQGVTDTQYF
TRBJ1-2 TRBD1 NA TRBV5-5 TGTGCCAGCAGCCTCGGACAGGGACCCATTTACGGCTACACCTTC CASSLGQGPIYGYTF
TRBJ1-1 NA few TRBV7-8 TGTGCCAGCAGCTTAAACAGGGACACTGAAGCTTTCTTT CASSLNRDTEAFF
TRBJ2-3 NA NA TRBV30 TGTGCCTGGGGGCCAGGGGATACGCAGTATTTT CAWGPGDTQYF
TRBJ2-7 NA NA TRBV18 TGTGCCAGCTCACTCGGGGTTGCTGTATCCTCCTACGAGCAGTACTTC CASSLGVAVSSYEQYF
TRBJ2-7 NA once TRBV6-5 TGTGCCAGCAGGACGACTAGAAGCTACGAGCAGTACTTC CASRTTRSYEQYF
TRBJ1-4 NA NA TRBV15 TGTGCCACCAGCCGAACGACACACACAGGCGAAAAACTGTTTTTT CATSRTTHTGEKLFF
TRBJ2-7 NA NA TRBV5-6 TGTGCCAGCAGCTGGGGGATAGCGGAGCACCACTACGAGCAGTACTTC CASSWGIAEHHYEQYF
TRBJ2-7 NA once TRBV18 TGTGCCAGCTCTAGTGATTACTACGAGCAGTACTTC CASSSDYYEQYF
TRBJ2-2 TRBD2 NA TRBV10-3 TGTGCCATCAGTGAGTCAACTAGCGGGAGTATAAGGGTGAACACCGGGGAGCTGTTTTTT CAISESTSGSIRVNTGELFF
TRBJ1-2 NA once TRBV19 TGTGCCAGTAGTATAGTTGCACGGGGAGCTGGCTACACCTTC CASSIVARGAGYTF
TRBJ2-7 TRBD1 NA TRBV10-1 TGCGCCAGCAGTGAGACAGGGGCCGGGTACGAGCAGTACTTC CASSETGAGYEQYF
TRBJ2-7 TRBD1 NA TRBV27 TGTGCCAGCACCTCCTGGACAGGCTCCTACGAGCAGTACTTC CASTSWTGSYEQYF
TRBJ2-1 TRBD2 NA TRBV7-9 TGTGCCAGCAGTTCCTGGACTAGCGGTAATGAGCAGTTCTTC CASSSWTSGNEQFF
TRBJ1-1 NA NA TRBV7-8 TGTGCCACAATAGGACGGGGAGGGAAAGACACTGAAGCTTTCTTT CATIGRGGKDTEAFF
TRBJ1-5 NA few TRBV30 TGTGCCTGGACTCGGGGGGGGCGCGATCAGCCCCAGCATTTT CAWTRGGRDQPQHF
TRBJ2-1 NA NA TRBV27 TGTGCCAGCCGCGACAGGCTCCTAACCTACAATGAGCAGTTCTTC CASRDRLLTYNEQFF
TRBJ2-2 TRBD1 NA TRBV6-6 TGTGCCAGCAGCCTCGGGACAGGGGCTAACACCGGGGAGCTGTTTTTT CASSLGTGANTGELFF
TRBJ1-1 NA NA TRBV19 TGTGCCAGTAGACCACTGGGAGGGATGGAAGCTTTCTTT CASRPLGGMEAFF
TRBJ2-2 NA few TRBV27 TGTGCCAGTAGAACAGGGCTGAACACCGGGGAGCTGTTTTTT CASRTGLNTGELFF
TRBJ2-1 TRBD2 few TRBV6-1 TGTGCCAGCAGTGTCCGGGACTACGGAAGGAATGAGCAGTTCTTC CASSVRDYGRNEQFF
TRBJ2-1 TRBD1 NA TRBV13 TGTGCCAGCAGCTTTCCCTCGACAGGGGGTCAATACAATGAGCAGTTCTTC CASSFPSTGGQYNEQFF
TRBJ2-1 TRBD2 NA TRBV10-3 TGTGCCATCAGTGACCCTCACGGGGCTAGCGGGAAAGCCCCCGCCGGTGAGCAGTTCTTC CAISDPHGASGKAPAGEQFF